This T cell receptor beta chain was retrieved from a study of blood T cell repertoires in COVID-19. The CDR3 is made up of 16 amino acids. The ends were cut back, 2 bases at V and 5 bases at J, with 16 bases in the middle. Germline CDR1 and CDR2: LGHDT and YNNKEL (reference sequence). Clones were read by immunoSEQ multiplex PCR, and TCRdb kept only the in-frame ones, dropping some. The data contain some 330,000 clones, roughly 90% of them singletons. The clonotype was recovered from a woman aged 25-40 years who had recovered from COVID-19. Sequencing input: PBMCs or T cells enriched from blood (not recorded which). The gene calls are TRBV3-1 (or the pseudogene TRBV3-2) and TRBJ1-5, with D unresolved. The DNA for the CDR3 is TGTGCCAGCAGCCAACCACAAAAGAGGGCGGATCAGCCCCAGCATTTT. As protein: CASSQPQKRADQPQHF.